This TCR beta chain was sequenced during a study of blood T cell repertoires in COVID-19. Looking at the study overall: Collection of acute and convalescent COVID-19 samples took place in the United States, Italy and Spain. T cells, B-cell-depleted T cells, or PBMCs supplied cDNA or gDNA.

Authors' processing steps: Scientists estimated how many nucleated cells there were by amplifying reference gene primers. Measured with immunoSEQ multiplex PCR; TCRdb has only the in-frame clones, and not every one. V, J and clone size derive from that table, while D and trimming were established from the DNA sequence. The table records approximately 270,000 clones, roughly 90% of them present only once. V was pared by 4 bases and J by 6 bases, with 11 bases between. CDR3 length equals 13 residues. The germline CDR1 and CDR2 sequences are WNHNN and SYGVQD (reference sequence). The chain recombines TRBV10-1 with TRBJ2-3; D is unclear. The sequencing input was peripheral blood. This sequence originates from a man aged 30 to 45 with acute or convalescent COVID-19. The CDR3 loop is CASSARTWDTQYF. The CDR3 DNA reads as TGCGCCAGCAGTGCTAGAACATGGGATACGCAGTATTTT.